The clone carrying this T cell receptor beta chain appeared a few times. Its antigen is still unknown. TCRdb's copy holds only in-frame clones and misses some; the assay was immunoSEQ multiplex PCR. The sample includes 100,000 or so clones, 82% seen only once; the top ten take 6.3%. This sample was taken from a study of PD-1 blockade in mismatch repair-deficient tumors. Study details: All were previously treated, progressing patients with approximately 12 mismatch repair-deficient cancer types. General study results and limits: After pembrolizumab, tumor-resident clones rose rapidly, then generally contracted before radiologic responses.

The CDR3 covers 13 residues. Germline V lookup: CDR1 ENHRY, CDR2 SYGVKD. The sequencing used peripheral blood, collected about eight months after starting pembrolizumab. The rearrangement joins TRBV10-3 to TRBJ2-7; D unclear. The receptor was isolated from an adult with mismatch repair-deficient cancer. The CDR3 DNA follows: TGTGCTACCACCCTAGGCGATGTCTACGAGCAGTACTTC. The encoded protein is CATTLGDVYEQYF.